Presented here are 20 T cell receptor beta chains from one specimen sequenced in a study of T cell clones after liver transplantation. Here immunoSEQ multiplex PCR was the method, and the copy in TCRdb shows in-frame clones only, minus some. The table records just over 80,000 clones, about 82% of them present only once. Sequenced material: CD4+ T cells from blood, taken approximately 3.5 years after liver transplant. These receptors all come from a human patient who received a liver transplant. Some T cells may possibly be graft donor cells.

The chain carries TRBV4-3 and TRBJ2-1; D remains unclear. This CDR3 is 14 amino acids long. Trimming left V 3 bases short and J 15 bases short, with 21 bases between. CDR1 and CDR2 (germline): LGHNA, YSLEER. CDR3 nucleotides: TGCGCCAGCAGCCAGGATCGTAGGGCCTTAGTTCTGTTCTTC. This sequence encodes CASSQDRRALVLFF.

The rearrangement joins TRBV27 to TRBJ2-1; no reliable D call. Trimming left V 5 bases short and J 5 bases short, with 13 bases between. Germline V gene lookup returns CDR1 MNHEY and CDR2 SMNVEV (reference sequence). This CDR3 spans 14 amino acids. The CDR3 reads CASSPFGLHNEQFF. The CDR3, as DNA: TGTGCCAGCAGTCCCTTTGGTTTGCACAATGAGCAGTTCTTC.

This clone was recorded only once. This chain links TRBV10-3 with TRBJ2-5; weak D call: TRBD1 (6 bases). V was clipped by 4 bases and J by 0 bases, with 15 bases between them. CDR1 and CDR2 from the germline V gene are ENHRY and SYGVKD. CDR3 length equals 16 residues. The DNA of the CDR3 is TGTGCCATCAGTGTTGGACCCGGGACAAACCAAGAGACCCAGTACTTC. Protein product: CAISVGPGTNQETQYF.

This clone was counted only a few times. Different DNA sequences within this sample yield the same CDR3. The gene calls are TRBV5-1 and TRBJ2-1; D not resolved. Germline V gene lookup returns CDR1 SGHRS and CDR2 YFSETQ. Trimming pared 4 bases from V and 8 bases from J, leaving 10 bases between. The CDR3 has 12 amino acids. The CDR3 here is CASSPPRDEQFF. The CDR3 region has the DNA TGCGCCAGCAGCCCCCCAAGGGATGAGCAGTTCTTC.

V gene TRBV7-9 combines with J gene TRBJ2-4; D is uncertain. The V gene's germline CDR1 is SEHNR and CDR2 FQNEAQ (reference sequence). The CDR3 contains 15 residues. Trimming removed 1 base at V and 3 bases at J, with 10 bases between. The CDR3 region has the DNA TGTGCCAGCAGCTTAGGGAGTTTGAGCAAAAACATTCAGTACTTC. This encodes CASSLGSLSKNIQYF. Based on the CDR3 plus reference TRBV7-9 and TRBJ2-4, the full variable domain is DTGVSQNPRHKITKRGQNVTFRCDPISEHNRLYWYRQTLGQGPEFLTYFQNEAQLEKSRLLSDRFSAERPKGSFSTLEIQRTEQGDSAMYLCASSLGSLSKNIQYFGAGTRLSVL.

The chain is built from TRBV19 and TRBJ2-2, with D hard to call. Germline-derived CDR1 and CDR2 are LNHDA and SQIVND (reference sequence). V lost 6 bases to trimming and J lost 4 bases, with 3 bases between them. This CDR3 region has 11 residues. CDR3: CASSLTGELFF. As DNA, the CDR3 is TGTGCCAGTAGCCTCACCGGGGAGCTGTTTTTT.

The rearrangement links TRBV7-2 to TRBJ1-1, with a weak D call TRBD1 (5 bases). The CDR3 has 15 residues. V was trimmed by 1 base and J by 5 bases, leaving 14 bases between them. Germline V gene sequence: CDR1 SGHTA, CDR2 FQGNSA. Here the CDR3 DNA reads TGTGCCAGCAGCTTAGTGGCGGGGGGAAGTACTGAAGCTTTCTTT. As protein: CASSLVAGGSTEAFF.

The V gene is TRBV5-4, the J gene TRBJ2-1; D is possibly TRBD2 (5 bases). CDR3 length: 17 residues. The V and J ends lost 2 bases and 3 bases respectively, with 18 bases between them. The germline CDR1 and CDR2 sequences are SGHNT and YYREEE (reference sequence). The chain's CDR3 is CASSLRVSGSFYNEQFF. The CDR3 coding sequence is TGTGCCAGCAGCTTAAGAGTGTCGGGGAGTTTCTACAATGAGCAGTTCTTC.

The chain employs TRBV6-5 and TRBJ2-7, with 8 nucleotides matching TRBD2. The V gene's germline CDR1 is MNHEY and CDR2 SVGAGI. The junction had 9 bases not matched to a gene; V was cut back by 5 bases and J by 3 bases. The CDR3 has 15 amino acids. The CDR3 sequence is CASSASGGANYEQYF. The CDR3 bases are TGTGCCAGCAGTGCCAGCGGGGGAGCCAACTACGAGCAGTACTTC.

J is TRBJ2-7 and V is TRBV5-1, with 9 bases lining up with TRBD1. Germline V gene lookup returns CDR1 SGHRS and CDR2 YFSETQ. V shed 4 bases, J shed 5 bases, and the junction held 4 bases outside the gene matches. This CDR3 spans 13 amino acids. CDR3 bases: TGCGCCAGCAGCCTCGGACAGGGGAACGAGCAGTACTTC. Its protein product is CASSLGQGNEQYF.

The chain recombines TRBV6-1 with TRBJ2-5, with a tentative D call TRBD1 (5 bases). This CDR3 is built from 11 residues. Germline assignment: CDR1 MNHNS and CDR2 SASEGT. V lost 7 bases and J lost 3, with 6 bases in between. DNA of the CDR3: TGTGCCAGCACACAGGAAGAGACCCAGTACTTC. It yields the protein CASTQEETQYF.

This clone was observed a handful of times. This chain uses TRBV6-5 with TRBJ1-2; 7 positions match TRBD1. The CDR3 totals 13 residues. From germline, CDR1 is MNHEY and CDR2 SVGAGI. V lost 6 bases, J lost 7 bases, and 8 bases stayed unmatched. The DNA for the CDR3 is TGTGCCAGCAGAACAGGGGAACCAAGTGGCTACACCTTC. This codes for CASRTGEPSGYTF.

CDR3 coding DNA: TGCGCCAGCAGTGAGAAGGGGAGCGATGGCTACACCTTC. Protein sequence: CASSEKGSDGYTF. The genes are TRBV10-2 and TRBJ1-2; the D gene is possibly TRBD1 (5 bases). CDR1 and CDR2 (germline): WSHSY, SAAADI. The CDR3 totals 13 residues. V was clipped by 2 bases and J by 6 bases, with 10 bases between them.

The rearrangement links TRBV5-1 to TRBJ1-2; 7 nucleotides match TRBD1. Germline V gene sequence: CDR1 SGHRS, CDR2 YFSETQ. The CDR3 has 15 residues. Trimming cost V 0 bases and J 2 bases; bases outside gene matches: 4. CDR3 DNA sequence: TGCGCCAGCAGCTTGGTCGCAGGGGGGAACTATGGCTACACCTTC. The encoded protein is CASSLVAGGNYGYTF.

To note about this clone: The same CDR3 also results from other DNA sequences found in this sample. The chain couples TRBV6-6 to TRBJ1-2, with TRBD1 matching over 7 bases. The V and J ends lost 5 bases and 5 bases, in that order; junction bases with no gene match: 5. Germline V gene lookup returns CDR1 MNHNY and CDR2 SVGAGI (reference sequence). There are 13 residues in the CDR3. As DNA, the CDR3 is TGTGCCAGCAGTCCTACAGGGGAATATGGCTACACCTTC. Amino acid sequence: CASSPTGEYGYTF.

The chain is built from TRBV11-1 and TRBJ1-1; 7 bases match TRBD1. The CDR3 consists of 14 residues. V shed 7 bases, J shed 1 base, and the junction held 6 bases outside the gene matches. The germline V gene has CDR1 SGHAT and CDR2 FQDESV (reference sequence). The CDR3, as DNA: TGTGCCAGCAAAACGGGGACAGCGAACACTGAAGCTTTCTTT. Protein sequence: CASKTGTANTEAFF.

The J gene is TRBJ2-1, the V gene TRBV7-2; no clear D. Trimming stripped 5 bases from V and 0 bases from J, with 11 bases between. The CDR3 consists of 15 residues. Germline CDR1 SGHTA, CDR2 FQGNSA. CDR3: CASSNWGNSYNEQFF. In DNA, the CDR3 is TGTGCCAGCAGCAACTGGGGAAACTCCTACAATGAGCAGTTCTTC.

The chain employs TRBV7-2 and TRBJ1-1, with 10 nucleotides matching TRBD1. The CDR3 totals 15 residues. Trimming at V came to 5 bases and at J to 3 bases, leaving 6 bases not matched to a gene. Germline assignment: CDR1 SGHTA and CDR2 FQGNSA. CDR3 DNA: TGTGCCAGCAGCCCGGGGACAGGGGTACACACTGAAGCTTTCTTT. Protein product: CASSPGTGVHTEAFF.

V and J are TRBV27 and TRBJ2-6; D is unclear. Germline V lookup: CDR1 MNHEY, CDR2 SMNVEV (reference sequence). V was cut by 0 bases and J by 4 bases, with 4 bases left in between. The CDR3 loop spans 14 amino acids. In DNA form, the CDR3 reads TGTGCCAGCAGTTTATCGGGCGGGGCCAACGTCCTGACTTTC. It yields the protein CASSLSGGANVLTF. The entire variable domain, with the rest obtained from reference TRBV27 and TRBJ2-6, is as follows: EAQVTQNPRYLITVTGKKLTVTCSQNMNHEYMSWYRQDPGLGLRQIYYSMNVEVTDKGDVPEGYKVSRKEKRNFPLILESPSPNQTSLYFCASSLSGGANVLTFGAGSRLTVL.

The chain joins TRBV4-3 to TRBJ1-3; D is unresolved. Germline lookup yields CDR1 LGHNA and CDR2 YSLEER. The V end was cut by 0 bases, the J end by 0 bases, with 6 bases between. This CDR3 region has 15 residues. The CDR3, as DNA: TGCGCCAGCAGCCAAGATAGCCTCTCTGGAAACACCATATATTTT. This codes for CASSQDSLSGNTIYF.